This T cell receptor beta chain stems from a study of cytomegalovirus exposure and HLA in healthy donors. There are 13 residues in the CDR3. The junction had 4 bases not matched to a gene; V was cut back by 8 bases and J by 4 bases. Germline CDR1 reads MDHEN; CDR2 reads SYDVKM. With 60 Vbeta and 13 Jbeta primers, the PCR was carried out. Method: immunoSEQ multiplex PCR; TCRdb's copy keeps in-frame clones and lacks some. This repertoire includes 100,000 to 150,000 clones. The sequencing input was PBMCs. The clonotype comes from a man aged 25-45 years in good health and CMV-seronegative. This sequence joins TRBV28 and TRBJ1-2; 10 bases line up with TRBD1. CDR3 nucleotides: TGTGCCAGCCTAGGGACAGGGGCCTATGGCTACACCTTC. Its translation is CASLGTGAYGYTF.